This TCR beta chain is drawn from a study of T cells in tuberculosis. Study background: CD1B tetramers identified T cells specific for mycobacterial lipid GMM. Findings and limits, study-wide: Low-affinity CD1B-GMM tetramer-binding T cells may have been missed.

Cells were sorted from thawed PBMC rested overnight and stained with GMM-loaded CD1B tetramer, viability dye and anti-CD3. C32 glucose monomycolate from Rhodococcus equi was loaded onto the CD1B tetramers. Tetramer-sorted PBMC had been CD14 monocyte-depleted before freezing. Some clones are missing from TCRdb's copy, which holds only in-frame ones; the method was immunoSEQ multiplex PCR. Among approximately 100,000 clones listed, roughly 88% were seen once. What was sequenced was CD1b-GMM tetramer-negative cells sorted from PBMCs. This clonotype was sampled from an adult woman with latent tuberculosis.

The CDR3 DNA is TGTGCCAGTAAGAAACAGGGTTTAGCTAATGAAAAACTGTTTTTT. It translates to CASKKQGLANEKLFF. The V gene is TRBV19, the J gene TRBJ1-4; possibly TRBD1 for D (6 bases). The V end was cut by 7 bases, the J end by 3 bases, with 15 bases between. This CDR3 has 15 amino acids. In germline, CDR1 is LNHDA, CDR2 SQIVND (reference sequence).